These 18 T cell receptor beta chains originate from one sample sequenced in a study of blood T cell repertoires in COVID-19. Libraries were prepared by immunoSEQ multiplex PCR; TCRdb keeps only in-frame clonotypes and omits some of them. This sample has 84,000 or so clones, with around 83% found just once. The sample was peripheral blood. All receptors come from a man at least 80 years old with active or convalescent COVID-19.

The chain links TRBV29-1 to TRBJ1-1; 9 bases align to TRBD1. The germline gives CDR1 SQVTM, CDR2 ANQGSEA. The CDR3 is 14 amino acids. V trimming: 4 bases; J trimming: 5 bases; junction bases outside the gene matches: 8. The CDR3 protein is CSVGKGTGNTEAFF. The DNA of the CDR3 is TGCAGCGTTGGGAAAGGGACAGGGAATACTGAAGCTTTCTTT.

This clone was found once. The chain carries TRBV7-8 and TRBJ2-1; the D gene is possibly TRBD2 (7 bases). Germline CDR1 reads SGHVS; CDR2 reads FQNEAQ. The CDR3 has 16 residues. The V end lost 2 bases, the J end lost 10 bases, and 21 bases lay between the germline ends. The CDR3 region has the DNA TGTGCCAGCAGCTTACTTGCGGGGGCTCCCCAAGCCGAGCAGTTCTTC. Protein sequence: CASSLLAGAPQAEQFF.

The V call is TRBV19, the J call TRBJ2-2; 14 nucleotides align to TRBD2. Germline trimming cut 6 bases from V and 2 bases from J; bases unmatched to any gene: 2. The germline V gene has CDR1 LNHDA and CDR2 SQIVND (reference sequence). The CDR3 runs to 16 residues. The CDR3 sequence is CASRTSGGDNTGELFF. The DNA of the CDR3 is TGTGCCAGTAGGACTAGCGGGGGGGATAACACCGGGGAGCTGTTTTTT.

The chain is built from TRBV19 and TRBJ2-4, with D uncertain. Germline loops: CDR1 LNHDA, CDR2 SQIVND (reference sequence). CDR3 length: 14 amino acids. V dropped 3 bases and J dropped 1 base, with 7 bases sitting between them. The CDR3 is CASSIYEAKNIQYF. The CDR3, as DNA: TGTGCCAGTAGTATCTATGAGGCCAAAAACATTCAGTACTTC.

The V call is TRBV7-2, the J call TRBJ2-1, with D tentatively TRBD2 (6 bases). With 5 bases removed from V and 6 bases from J, the gap between germline ends came to 23 bases. In germline, CDR1 is SGHTA, CDR2 FQGNSA. The CDR3 covers 17 residues. The CDR3 sequence is CASSPRFRGGLGNEQFF. The CDR3, as DNA: TGTGCCAGCAGCCCCCGATTCCGGGGAGGCCTGGGCAATGAGCAGTTCTTC.

The chain employs TRBV7-8 and TRBJ1-1; D gene unclear. The length of the CDR3 is 14 residues. V was clipped by 0 bases and J by 5 bases, with 10 bases between them. Germline V gene data show CDR1 as SGHVS and CDR2 as FQNEAQ. CDR3 nucleotide sequence: TGTGCCAGCAGCTTAGCGGTACAGCTAACTGAAGCTTTCTTT. Its translation: CASSLAVQLTEAFF.

The count of this clone is one. V gene TRBV7-6 combines with J gene TRBJ1-2; D call uncertain. The V gene lost 1 base and the J gene lost 4 bases, with 7 bases spanning the gap. The CDR3 loop spans 13 amino acids. Germline V gene lookup returns CDR1 SGHVS and CDR2 FNYEAQ. The CDR3 bases are TGTGCCAGCAGCTTAGACCCACTCTATGGCTACACCTTC. It is translated as CASSLDPLYGYTF.

The chain uses TRBV15 and TRBJ2-5, with D uncertain. Germline CDR1 and CDR2: LNHNV and YYDKDF (reference sequence). CDR3 length: 10 amino acids. Trimming took 8 bases from V and 7 from J, leaving 8 bases between them. CDR3 sequence reads: CATGSGTQYF. The CDR3 DNA is TGTGCCACCGGCTCAGGGACCCAGTACTTC.

The rearrangement joins TRBV19 to TRBJ1-2, with 7 positions matching TRBD1. Germline CDR1 is LNHDA and CDR2 is SQIVND (reference sequence). V dropped 4 bases and J dropped 2; count of bases not matched to a gene: 4. The CDR3 spans 14 residues. The CDR3 here is CASSTRTGNYGYTF. CDR3 sequence (DNA): TGTGCCAGTAGTACCAGGACAGGCAACTATGGCTACACCTTC. The full variable domain, rest sourced from reference TRBV19 and TRBJ1-2, is DGGITQSPKYLFRKEGQNVTLSCEQNLNHDAMYWYRQDPGQGLRLIYYSQIVNDFQKGDIAEGYSVSREKKESFPLTVTSAQKNPTAFYLCASSTRTGNYGYTFGSGTRLTVV.

V usage is TRBV10-3 and J usage is TRBJ2-5; no reliable D call. Trimming took off 3 bases at V and 1 base at J, with 9 bases between the two ends. The CDR3 sequence is 14 residues long. Germline V gene lookup returns CDR1 ENHRY and CDR2 SYGVKD. For the CDR3, the DNA is TGTGCCATCAGTGATATGGGCGCCCAAGAGACCCAGTACTTC. Translating it yields CAISDMGAQETQYF.

The chain uses TRBV19 and TRBJ2-5, with 13 bases fitting TRBD2. V shed 4 bases, J shed 5 bases, and the junction held 4 bases outside the gene matches. The V gene's germline CDR1 is LNHDA and CDR2 SQIVND (reference sequence). CDR3 length: 15 residues. The CDR3 region has the DNA TGTGCCAGTAGTAACGGACTAGCGGGAGCGGAGACCCAGTACTTC. Protein: CASSNGLAGAETQYF.

The chain carries TRBV7-2 and TRBJ1-4; D ambiguous. The CDR3 totals 18 residues. The V end was cut by 1 base, the J end by 7 bases, with 22 bases between. CDR1 is SGHTA, CDR2 FQGNSA, per germline. CDR3 DNA: TGTGCCAGCAGCTTAGGCTGGGGATTTCTCCAAGCGGGTGAAAAACTGTTTTTT. Amino acids: CASSLGWGFLQAGEKLFF.

The chain joins TRBV6-5 to TRBJ1-1, with D unresolved. The CDR3 spans 14 residues. With 1 base removed from V and 3 bases from J, the gap between germline ends came to 9 bases. Germline V CDR1 and CDR2: MNHEY, SVGAGI. CDR3 amino acids: CASSYFGEDTEAFF. The CDR3 DNA is TGTGCCAGCAGTTACTTTGGGGAGGACACTGAAGCTTTCTTT.

This clone was detected a few times. This sequence joins TRBV7-7 and TRBJ2-1; 10 bases line up with TRBD2. The CDR3 extends over 16 amino acids. J lost 3 bases, V lost 1 base, and 3 bases had no gene match. Germline CDR1 SSHAT, CDR2 FNYEAQ (reference sequence). As DNA, the CDR3 is TGTGCCAGCAGCTTAGGGGCTAGCGGGGGCTACAATGAGCAGTTCTTC. This gives the protein CASSLGASGGYNEQFF.

The gene calls are TRBV5-1 and TRBJ1-2; D might be TRBD1 (6 bases). This CDR3 has 15 residues. Germline V gene lookup returns CDR1 SGHRS and CDR2 YFSETQ. V gave up 3 bases and J gave up 4 bases, with 16 bases separating them. The CDR3 region has the DNA TGCGCCAGCAGCTCACGGGACATGCATATCTATGGCTACACCTTC. Its translation: CASSSRDMHIYGYTF.

The gene calls are TRBV28 and TRBJ2-1; the D is unclear. Germline values: CDR1 MDHEN, CDR2 SYDVKM. This CDR3 is built from 12 residues. The V and J ends lost 2 bases and 10 bases respectively, with 9 bases between them. CDR3 nucleotides: TGTGCCAGCAGTTTAAGCAGGTTGGAGCAGTTCTTC. Its protein product is CASSLSRLEQFF.

This chain connects TRBV12-5 to TRBJ2-1; 11 bases align to TRBD1. Germline V CDR1 and CDR2: LGHNT, FRNRAP. The CDR3 length is 16 residues. J was trimmed by 0 bases and V by 5 bases; bases with no gene match: 3. This CDR3 reads CASGPGTGGSYNEQFF. In DNA, the CDR3 is TGTGCTAGTGGTCCAGGGACAGGGGGCTCCTACAATGAGCAGTTCTTC.

The chain recombines TRBV5-1 with TRBJ2-2; TRBD1 matches at 8 bases. J lost 2 bases, V lost 2 bases, and 5 bases had no gene match. CDR3 length equals 16 residues. Germline-derived CDR1 and CDR2 are SGHRS and YFSETQ. The CDR3 DNA reads as TGCGCCAGCAGCTTCGCAGGGGGCATAAACACCGGGGAGCTGTTTTTT. This sequence encodes CASSFAGGINTGELFF.